Given below is one TCR beta chain in context. V dropped 1 base and J dropped 5 bases, with 3 bases sitting between them. Germline V gene data show CDR1 as SGHAT and CDR2 as FQNNGV. There are 12 residues in the CDR3. The data belong to a study of Ad26.COV2.S vaccination and SARS-CoV-2 variants. On the study more broadly: Ad26.COV2.S arm of COV1001 included the donor.

Documented treatment: roughly 20 received Ad26.COV2.S at low or high dose, single or two shots; a few received placebo; per-sample allocation not given. Vaccine and placebo recipients were sampled on day 63 after the first injection. Profiling relied on immunoSEQ multiplex PCR, and the TCRdb table lists in-frame clones only, not all of them. The sample holds hundreds of thousands of clones, 89% seen once. This sequence joins TRBV11-2 and TRBJ1-3; D uncertain. The specimen comprised peripheral blood, sampled in a trial of Ad26.COV2.S vaccine versus placebo. The clonotype was recovered from a person aged 18-65 years who received the Ad26.COV2.S COVID-19 vaccine or a placebo. CDR3 nucleotides: TGTGCCAGCAGCTTAGTGAGAAACACCATATATTTT. It encodes CASSLVRNTIYF.